The rows below give T cell receptor beta chains drawn from one sample of a study of regulatory T cells in long-lasting Graves disease. TCRdb reanalysed the multiplex PCR reads using MiXCR and keeps one entry per CDR3 protein. The profile shows under 450,000 distinct CDR3 sequences, under 20% of them singletons. Separately, the same data were catalogued under a study of T cells in Graves' hyperthyroidism and ophthalmopathy.

Here the sequenced sample was peripheral blood mononuclear cells (PBMCs), taken at new diagnosis, from a patient treated with antithyroid drugs. The source is a woman between 18 and 29 years old with Graves disease. Each CDR3 is given with its conserved first and last residue. Each record gives: V gene, D gene, clone size, J gene, CDR3 protein, CDR3 DNA. A D gene is named only where the DNA matches it firmly. The size of a clone is reported for some rows only, either as once, few or many, or as a class for expanded clones.

>TRBV5-1|NA|many|TRBJ2-5
CASSRETQYF
TGTGCCAGCAGCCGAGAGACCCAGTACTTC
>TRBV7-8|NA|many|TRBJ1-5
CASSLVQGRQPQHF
TGTGCCAGCAGCTTAGTGCAGGGGAGACAGCCCCAGCATTTT
>TRBV6-1|TRBD2|few|TRBJ2-1
CASTELAGPTYNEQFF
TGTGCCAGCACCGAACTAGCGGGCCCTACCTACAATGAGCAGTTCTTC
>TRBV9|NA|NA|TRBJ2-2
CASPGEPNTGELFF
TGTGCCAGCCCAGGCGAACCGAACACCGGGGAGCTGTTTTTT
>TRBV29-1|TRBD2|many|TRBJ2-7
CSVEKGLAGRVGEQYF
TGCAGCGTTGAGAAGGGACTAGCGGGAAGAGTAGGCGAGCAGTACTTC
>TRBV18|NA|many|TRBJ1-4
CASSRDLGLTNEKLFF
TGTGCCAGCTCACGTGATTTGGGATTAACTAATGAAAAACTGTTTTTT
>TRBV4-1|NA|NA|TRBJ2-3
CASSQRVSTDTQYF
TGCGCCAGCAGCCAAAGAGTTAGCACAGATACGCAGTATTTT
>TRBV19|NA|NA|TRBJ1-5
CASRSDRDNQPQHF
TGTGCCAGCCGTTCAGACCGGGACAATCAGCCCCAGCATTTT
>TRBV5-1|TRBD2|many|TRBJ2-7
CASSSGTSNHEQYF
TGCGCCAGCAGCTCCGGGACTAGCAACCACGAGCAGTACTTC
>TRBV7-4|NA|many|TRBJ2-7
CASSLGGRRGPQGSYEQYF
TGTGCCAGCAGCTTAGGCGGCCGAAGAGGGCCTCAAGGGAGCTACGAGCAGTACTTC
>TRBV6-5|NA|few|TRBJ1-6
CASSYLGGRDLRDGNSPLHF
TGTGCCAGCAGTTACTTAGGCGGAAGAGACCTCCGGGACGGTAATTCACCCCTCCACTTT
>TRBV12-3/TRBV12-4|TRBD1|NA|TRBJ2-2
CASSAWTGNGELFF
TGTGCCAGCAGCGCCTGGACAGGGAACGGGGAGCTGTTTTTT
>TRBV7-9|NA|NA|TRBJ1-4
CASRQTGGGEKLFF
TGTGCCAGCAGGCAAACCGGCGGGGGAGAAAAACTGTTTTTT
>TRBV24-1|NA|NA|TRBJ1-4
CATSDSGEVGEKLFF
TGTGCCACCAGTGATTCCGGGGAGGTCGGCGAAAAACTGTTTTTT
>TRBV5-1|NA|many|TRBJ2-1
CASTTSAGSSYNEQFF
TGCGCCAGCACCACCAGTGCGGGGAGCTCCTACAATGAGCAGTTCTTC
>TRBV20-1|TRBD1|NA|TRBJ2-7
CSAGPGGYEQYF
TGCAGTGCCGGGCCAGGGGGCTACGAGCAGTACTTC
>TRBV7-6|NA|many|TRBJ2-1
CASSRPGDGEQFF
TGTGCCAGCAGCCGCCCCGGGGATGGGGAGCAGTTCTTC
>TRBV29-1|NA|few|TRBJ2-1
CSVDAGHEQFF
TGCAGCGTTGATGCAGGTCATGAGCAGTTCTTC
>TRBV5-1|NA|NA|TRBJ1-1
CASSLGVLRDTEAFF
TGCGCCAGCAGTTTGGGTGTGTTGAGGGACACTGAAGCTTTCTTT
>TRBV4-1|TRBD2|many|TRBJ2-1
CASSQLWTGTSGDEQFF
TGCGCCAGCAGCCAGTTATGGACCGGGACTAGCGGTGATGAGCAGTTCTTC
>TRBV5-1|NA|few|TRBJ2-6
CASSLDGHKSSSGANVLTF
TGCGCCAGCAGCTTGGATGGCCATAAATCTTCTTCTGGGGCCAACGTCCTGACTTTC
>TRBV28|TRBD1|many|TRBJ1-5
CASSLYPGTGNQPQHF
TGTGCCAGCAGTTTGTACCCCGGGACAGGGAATCAGCCCCAGCATTTT
>TRBV7-2|TRBD2|many|TRBJ2-1
CASSLQAGANEQFF
TGTGCCAGCAGCTTACAAGCGGGGGCCAATGAGCAGTTCTTC
>TRBV29-1|NA|few|TRBJ2-7
CSVGGVRRSEQYF
TGCAGCGTTGGTGGGGTCAGGCGCTCCGAGCAGTACTTC
>TRBV7-9|NA|many|TRBJ2-7
CASSSREGREQYF
TGTGCCAGCAGCTCGAGAGAGGGCCGGGAGCAGTACTTC
>TRBV24-1|TRBD2|few|TRBJ2-5
CATSVSAGVGTQYF
TGTGCCACCAGTGTGAGCGCGGGAGTCGGGACCCAGTACTTC
>TRBV5-1|NA|many|TRBJ2-7
CASSLNMGRRNTYEQYF
TGCGCCAGCAGCTTGAATATGGGCCGGAGGAACACCTACGAGCAGTACTTC
>TRBV18|NA|many|TRBJ1-5
CASSPQISNQPQHF
TGTGCCAGCTCACCACAGATCAGCAATCAGCCCCAGCATTTT
>TRBV11-2|NA|many|TRBJ2-1
CASSSLRGGRNEQFF
TGTGCCAGCAGCTCCCTCAGAGGGGGAAGGAATGAGCAGTTCTTC
>TRBV4-1|TRBD1|NA|TRBJ1-4
CASSQVGLWGQDKLFF
TGCGCCAGCAGCCAAGTCGGACTCTGGGGACAGGACAAACTGTTTTTT
>TRBV28|NA|many|TRBJ1-1
CASRVAGTEAFF
TGTGCCAGCAGGGTTGCCGGCACTGAAGCTTTCTTT
>TRBV12-3/TRBV12-4|TRBD1|many|TRBJ1-1
CASSYGTVAEAFF
TGTGCCAGCAGTTATGGGACAGTCGCGGAAGCTTTCTTT
>TRBV20-1|NA|many|TRBJ2-3
CSARARTSSTDTQYF
TGCAGTGCTAGAGCTCGCACTTCTAGCACAGATACGCAGTATTTT
>TRBV3-1|NA|many|TRBJ1-1
CASRDTGGMNTEAFF
TGTGCCAGCCGTGACACCGGCGGAATGAACACTGAAGCTTTCTTT
>TRBV27|TRBD1|many|TRBJ2-7
CASSGPTGQGGYEQYF
TGTGCCAGCAGTGGGCCAACGGGACAGGGAGGTTACGAGCAGTACTTC
>TRBV7-9|TRBD1|NA|TRBJ2-2
CASSLPTGVTGELFF
TGTGCCAGCAGCTTACCGACAGGGGTCACCGGGGAGCTGTTTTTT
>TRBV7-9|NA|few|TRBJ2-3
CASSQKYTQYF
TGTGCCAGCAGCCAGAAGTATACGCAGTATTTT
>TRBV6-5|TRBD2|NA|TRBJ2-5
CASSYSILAGGQETQYF
TGTGCCAGCAGTTACTCGATACTAGCGGGGGGGCAAGAGACCCAGTACTTC
>TRBV2|NA|many|TRBJ2-1
CASLAGYNEQFF
TGTGCCAGCCTGGCGGGGTACAATGAGCAGTTCTTC
>TRBV5-1|NA|many|TRBJ2-7
CASSLDGGFSYEQYF
TGCGCCAGCAGCTTGGATGGGGGCTTCTCCTACGAGCAGTACTTC
>TRBV6-2/TRBV6-3|TRBD2|NA|TRBJ2-1
CASSYGGSGRAGEQFF
TGTGCCAGCAGTTATGGGGGGAGCGGGAGGGCCGGGGAGCAGTTCTTC
>TRBV20-1|TRBD1|NA|TRBJ2-2
CSALGQTNTGELFF
TGCAGTGCCCTGGGACAGACGAACACCGGGGAGCTGTTTTTT
>TRBV6-1|TRBD1|NA|TRBJ1-5
CASSEGQDNQPQHF
TGTGCCAGCAGCGAGGGACAGGACAATCAGCCCCAGCATTTT
>TRBV28|TRBD2|NA|TRBJ2-5
CASSLCRVAGEETQYF
TGTGCCAGCAGTTTATGCCGGGTAGCGGGAGAGGAGACCCAGTACTTC
>TRBV7-9|NA|many|TRBJ1-4
CASSFGQKDEKLFF
TGTGCCAGCAGCTTCGGACAGAAGGATGAAAAACTGTTTTTT
>TRBV5-1|TRBD1|NA|TRBJ2-6
CASSLVAGGLSGANVLTF
TGCGCCAGCAGCTTGGTGGCAGGGGGCCTTTCTGGGGCCAACGTCCTGACTTTC
>TRBV5-1|NA|many|TRBJ2-7
CASKGGSYEQYF
TGCGCCAGTAAAGGGGGATCCTACGAGCAGTACTTC
>TRBV20-1|NA|NA|TRBJ1-5
CSAREGFSNQPQHF
TGCAGTGCTAGAGAAGGGTTTAGCAATCAGCCCCAGCATTTT
>TRBV5-1|NA|many|TRBJ2-3
CASSLRASTDTQYF
TGCGCCAGCAGCTTGAGGGCTTCCACAGATACGCAGTATTTT
>TRBV10-2|NA|many|TRBJ2-5
CASSESEKGMETQYF
TGCGCCAGCAGTGAGTCGGAGAAAGGGATGGAGACCCAGTACTTC
>TRBV3-1|TRBD1|many|TRBJ1-2
CASSPGQAGGYTF
TGTGCCAGCAGTCCGGGACAGGCTGGTGGCTACACCTTC
>TRBV20-1|TRBD2|many|TRBJ2-5
CSAGKTSGQETQYF
TGCAGTGCTGGGAAGACTAGCGGTCAAGAGACCCAGTACTTC
>TRBV4-1|NA|many|TRBJ1-1
CASSQDTMGEAFF
TGTGCCAGCAGCCAAGATACCATGGGTGAAGCTTTCTTT